The 24 T cell receptor beta chains below all came from one sample that was sequenced in a study of cytomegalovirus exposure and HLA in healthy donors. Use of 60 Vbeta and 13 Jbeta primers characterized the PCR. Libraries were prepared by immunoSEQ multiplex PCR; TCRdb keeps only in-frame clonotypes and omits some of them. The data hold roughly 140,000 clones, with roughly 80% observed a single time. Sequencing input: PBMCs. The source is a male donor in good health and CMV-seronegative.

The genes are TRBV29-1 and TRBJ1-1; 10 bases are shared with TRBD1. Germline V gene data show CDR1 as SQVTM and CDR2 as ANQGSEA. The CDR3 runs to 13 residues. The ends lost 7 bases at V and 4 bases at J; junction bases unmatched: 6. The CDR3 sequence is CSGRQGAGTEAFF. The DNA of the CDR3 is TGCAGCGGCCGACAGGGGGCTGGCACTGAAGCTTTCTTT.

The chain uses TRBV19 and TRBJ1-2, with D uncertain. CDR3 length: 14 amino acids. Germline V CDR1 and CDR2: LNHDA, SQIVND (reference sequence). Trimming took off 9 bases at V and 2 bases at J, with 16 bases between the two ends. In DNA, the CDR3 is TGTGCCAGAACCCGACTTCCCCAAAACTATGGCTACACCTTC. Translated: CARTRLPQNYGYTF.

On this clone: Different DNA sequences within this sample yield the same CDR3. The V gene is TRBV28, the J gene TRBJ1-2; TRBD1 matches at 10 bases. Germline V CDR1 and CDR2: MDHEN, SYDVKM. This CDR3 is built from 14 residues. J gave up 5 bases and V 1 base, and 1 base lay outside the gene matches. CDR3 sequence: CASSLSDRGYGYTF. For the CDR3, the DNA is TGTGCCAGCAGTTTATCGGACAGGGGGTATGGCTACACCTTC.

This rearrangement joins TRBV7-2 to TRBJ2-7; no definite D call. The CDR3 consists of 16 residues. CDR1 and CDR2 (germline): SGHTA, FQGNSA. Trimming took 1 base from V and 4 from J, leaving 17 bases between them. This CDR3 is CASSLGRLQAYYEQYF. As DNA, the CDR3 is TGTGCCAGCAGCTTAGGTCGTTTGCAAGCCTATTACGAGCAGTACTTC.

CDR3 loop: CASSFDGRGNTGELFF. Here the CDR3 DNA reads TGTGCCAGCAGCTTTGATGGAAGGGGGAACACCGGGGAGCTGTTTTTT. J is TRBJ2-2 and V is TRBV5-4, with D possibly being TRBD1 (5 bases). Germline V gene sequence: CDR1 SGHNT, CDR2 YYREEE (reference sequence). This CDR3 has 16 residues. V was pared by 2 bases and J by 1 base, with 12 bases between.

The chain combines TRBV12-1 with TRBJ1-3. TRBV12-1 is annotated as a pseudogene. CDR3 length equals 20 residues. CDR3: CASSQARELQEGGSGNTIYF. DNA of the CDR3: TGTGCCAGCAGCCAAGCAAGGGAGTTACAGGAAGGAGGGTCTGGAAACACCATATATTTT.

The genes are TRBV9 and TRBJ1-2, with TRBD1 matching 12 bases. J lost 9 bases, V lost 4 bases, and 13 bases had no gene match. The CDR3 covers 16 residues. Per the germline V gene, CDR1 is SGDLS and CDR2 is YYNGEE. CDR3 coding DNA: TGTGCCAGCAGCCCAAGAACCGGGACAGGGGGCGATAGCTACACCTTC. Amino acid sequence: CASSPRTGTGGDSYTF.

The chain carries TRBV10-3 and TRBJ1-4; 7 bases match TRBD1. The germline CDR1 and CDR2 sequences are ENHRY and SYGVKD. V was clipped by 7 bases and J by 6 bases; unmatched bases: 11. The CDR3 covers 15 residues. The CDR3: CAINEGGAGDEKLFF. The CDR3 nucleotides are TGTGCCATCAATGAAGGGGGCGCCGGGGATGAAAAACTGTTTTTT.

This clone was seen more than once but under ten times. The V and J genes are TRBV6-6 and TRBJ1-1, with a weak D call TRBD1 (5 bases). The V gene lost 4 bases and the J gene lost 0 bases, with 15 bases spanning the gap. Germline values: CDR1 MNHNY, CDR2 SVGAGI (reference sequence). The CDR3 has 16 amino acids. The CDR3 DNA is TGTGCCAGCAGTTTCCCGACAGACCCCATGAACACTGAAGCTTTCTTT. This sequence encodes CASSFPTDPMNTEAFF.

V usage is TRBV19 and J usage is TRBJ2-1, with D possibly TRBD1 on 6 matching bases. Germline CDR1 LNHDA, CDR2 SQIVND (reference sequence). V gave up 6 bases and J gave up 0 bases, with 15 bases separating them. This CDR3 is built from 16 residues. The CDR3 spells CASRNQGPSSYNEQFF. CDR3 in DNA: TGTGCCAGTAGGAACCAGGGGCCGAGCTCCTACAATGAGCAGTTCTTC.

The CDR3 DNA reads TGTGCCAGCAGGCAGGACTACGAGCAGTACTTC. This translates into CASRQDYEQYF. The V gene is TRBV6-5, the J gene TRBJ2-7, with D uncertain. Germline V gene sequence: CDR1 MNHEY, CDR2 SVGAGI. Trimming removed 6 bases at V and 3 bases at J, with 6 bases between. The CDR3 is 11 amino acids.

This chain connects TRBV19 to TRBJ2-7; a weak D match, TRBD2 (7 bases). This CDR3 spans 13 amino acids. Trimming took 7 bases from V and 4 from J, leaving 14 bases between them. Germline V lookup: CDR1 LNHDA, CDR2 SQIVND (reference sequence). CDR3 DNA: TGTGCCAGTACGGCCGGGGGGCGGTACGAGCAGTACTTC. This codes for CASTAGGRYEQYF.

This chain uses TRBV30 with TRBJ1-6, with a possible D match to TRBD1 (5 bases). There are 17 residues in the CDR3. Germline CDR1 is GTSNPN and CDR2 is SVGIG (reference sequence). The germline V and J ends were trimmed by 1 base and 1 base, with 14 bases remaining between them. CDR3 amino acids: CAWSETTETSYNSPLHF. The CDR3 coding sequence is TGTGCCTGGAGTGAAACGACAGAAACTTCCTATAATTCACCCCTCCACTTT.

The chain employs TRBV10-2 and TRBJ2-3; 11 bases agree with TRBD1. Looked up from germline, CDR1 is WSHSY and CDR2 is SAAADI. The CDR3 sequence is 14 residues long. The J segment lost 3 bases and the V segment lost 6 bases, leaving 2 bases of the junction unmatched. The CDR3 region has the DNA TGCGCCAGCAGCGGACAGGGGGCAACAGATACGCAGTATTTT. It specifies CASSGQGATDTQYF.

This chain links TRBV27 with TRBJ2-3; TRBD2 agrees at 9 bases. Per germline, CDR1 MNHEY and CDR2 SMNVEV (reference sequence). The CDR3 spans 14 residues. V shed 7 bases, J shed 4 bases, and the junction held 6 bases outside the gene matches. This chain's CDR3 is CASMLAGAPDTQYF. DNA of the CDR3: TGTGCCAGCATGTTAGCGGGGGCCCCAGATACGCAGTATTTT.

This clone came up once. The J gene is TRBJ2-2, the V gene TRBV7-9; D not resolved. The CDR3 totals 16 residues. Germline V lookup: CDR1 SEHNR, CDR2 FQNEAQ (reference sequence). The ends were cut back, 3 bases at V and 1 base at J, with 12 bases in the middle. CDR3 amino acids: CASSFSTPLNTGELFF. The CDR3 DNA sequence: TGTGCCAGCAGCTTCTCGACACCCCTGAACACCGGGGAGCTGTTTTTT.

V usage is TRBV27 and J usage is TRBJ2-2; the match to TRBD1 covers 7 bases. The CDR3 runs 14 residues. Germline loops: CDR1 MNHEY, CDR2 SMNVEV (reference sequence). V gave up 2 bases and J gave up 7 bases; unmatched junction bases: 4. CDR3 DNA: TGTGCCAGCAGTTTAATAGGGGGCATCGGGGAGCTGTTTTTT. This encodes CASSLIGGIGELFF.

The gene calls are TRBV6-5 and TRBJ1-2, with 8 bases matching TRBD1. With 0 bases clipped from V and 6 bases from J, the junction kept 6 bases outside the gene matches. The CDR3 loop spans 15 amino acids. Germline V CDR1 and CDR2: MNHEY, SVGAGI. The CDR3 spells CASSYSTGQGHGYTF. CDR3 nucleotide sequence: TGTGCCAGCAGTTACTCGACCGGACAGGGACATGGCTACACCTTC.

This clone was seen more than once but under ten times. The V gene is TRBV7-2, the J gene TRBJ2-3; D possibly corresponds to TRBD2 (6 bases). The CDR3 has 14 residues. V lost 2 bases, J lost 5 bases, and 11 bases lay in between. Germline values: CDR1 SGHTA, CDR2 FQGNSA. CDR3 sequence (DNA): TGTGCCAGCAGCTTACGGGGGAAGGGAGATACGCAGTATTTT. Translation gives CASSLRGKGDTQYF.

V usage is TRBV6-1 and J usage is TRBJ1-2; possible D gene TRBD1, 5 bases. V lost 5 bases, J lost 4 bases, and 11 bases lay in between. This CDR3 has 13 residues. Germline CDR1 MNHNS, CDR2 SASEGT. CDR3 protein: CASSLGHLYGYTF. CDR3 coding DNA: TGTGCCAGCAGTCTCGGACACCTCTATGGCTACACCTTC.

This chain connects TRBV28 to TRBJ1-5, with no clear D. Germline CDR1 is MDHEN and CDR2 is SYDVKM. The CDR3 runs 12 residues. Trimming stripped 7 bases from V and 3 bases from J, with 7 bases between. This CDR3 reads CASTVVNQPQHF. Here the CDR3 DNA reads TGTGCCAGCACCGTCGTCAATCAGCCCCAGCATTTT.

V gene TRBV30 combines with J gene TRBJ2-5, with 10 bases aligning to TRBD1. The J call may not be correct, given that the DNA end is closer to TRBJ2-7. The CDR3 is 16 amino acids. CDR1 is GTSNPN, CDR2 SVGIG, per germline (reference sequence). This CDR3 is CAWRPPPGQGNYEQYF. The DNA of the CDR3 is TGTGCCTGGAGGCCTCCTCCGGGACAGGGGAATTACGAGCAGTACTTC.

The V and J genes are TRBV9 and TRBJ2-1; TRBD2 might be the D (6 bases). The CDR3 spans 13 residues. Germline V lookup: CDR1 SGDLS, CDR2 YYNGEE. V lost 4 bases and J lost 10, with 15 bases in between. As DNA, the CDR3 is TGTGCCAGCAGCTCCCCCCCCACTAGCGAGCAGTTCTTC. Its translation: CASSSPPTSEQFF.

The V gene is TRBV6-6, the J gene TRBJ2-1, with D possibly matching TRBD2 (6 bases). V lost 2 bases to trimming and J lost 0 bases, with 8 bases between them. Germline assignment: CDR1 MNHNY and CDR2 SVGAGI (reference sequence). This CDR3 has 15 amino acids. The CDR3 sequence is CASSYGGTSYNEQFF. The CDR3 DNA sequence: TGTGCCAGCAGTTACGGGGGGACCTCCTACAATGAGCAGTTCTTC.